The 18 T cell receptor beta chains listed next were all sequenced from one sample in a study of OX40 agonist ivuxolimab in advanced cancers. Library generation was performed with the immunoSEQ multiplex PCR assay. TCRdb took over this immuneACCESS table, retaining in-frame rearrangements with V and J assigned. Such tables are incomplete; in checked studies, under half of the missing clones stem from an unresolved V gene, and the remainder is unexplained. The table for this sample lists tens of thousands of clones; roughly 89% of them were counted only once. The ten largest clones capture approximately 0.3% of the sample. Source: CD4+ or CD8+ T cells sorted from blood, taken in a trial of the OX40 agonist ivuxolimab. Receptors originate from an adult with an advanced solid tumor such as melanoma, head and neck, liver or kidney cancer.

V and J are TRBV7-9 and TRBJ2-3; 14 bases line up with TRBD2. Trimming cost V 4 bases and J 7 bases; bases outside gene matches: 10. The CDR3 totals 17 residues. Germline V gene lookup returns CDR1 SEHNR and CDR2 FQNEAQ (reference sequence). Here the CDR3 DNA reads TGTGCCAGCAGCTCCCAGAAGGGACTAGCGGGAGTCAATACGCAGTATTTT. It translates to CASSSQKGLAGVNTQYF.

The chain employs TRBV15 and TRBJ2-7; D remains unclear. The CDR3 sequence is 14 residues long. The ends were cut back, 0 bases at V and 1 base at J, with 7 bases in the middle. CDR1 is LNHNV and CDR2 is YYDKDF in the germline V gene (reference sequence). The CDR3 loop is CATSRDVRSYEQYF. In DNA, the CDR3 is TGTGCCACCAGCAGAGATGTCAGGTCCTACGAGCAGTACTTC.

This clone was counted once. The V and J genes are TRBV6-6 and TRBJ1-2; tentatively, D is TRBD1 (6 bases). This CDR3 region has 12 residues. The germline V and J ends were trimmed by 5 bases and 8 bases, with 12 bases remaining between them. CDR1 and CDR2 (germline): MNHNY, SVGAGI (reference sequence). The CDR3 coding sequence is TGTGCCAGCAGTCCCCAGGGGTACGGCTACACCTTC. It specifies CASSPQGYGYTF.

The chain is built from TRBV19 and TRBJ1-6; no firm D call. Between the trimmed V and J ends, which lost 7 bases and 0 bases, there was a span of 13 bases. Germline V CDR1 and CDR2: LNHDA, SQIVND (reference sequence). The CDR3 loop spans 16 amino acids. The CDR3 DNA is TGTGCCAGTAAGGAGCAGGCGAGCTCCTATAATTCACCCCTCCACTTT. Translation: CASKEQASSYNSPLHF.

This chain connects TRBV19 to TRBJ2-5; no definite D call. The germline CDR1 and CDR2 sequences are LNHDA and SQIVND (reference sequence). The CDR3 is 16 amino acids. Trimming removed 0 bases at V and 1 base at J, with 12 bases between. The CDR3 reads CASSIEGSGIQETQYF. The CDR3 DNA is TGTGCCAGTAGTATAGAAGGGTCGGGCATCCAAGAGACCCAGTACTTC. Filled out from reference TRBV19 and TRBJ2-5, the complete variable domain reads DGGITQSPKYLFRKEGQNVTLSCEQNLNHDAMYWYRQDPGQGLRLIYYSQIVNDFQKGDIAEGYSVSREKKESFPLTVTSAQKNPTAFYLCASSIEGSGIQETQYFGPGTRLLVL.

In nucleotides, the CDR3 is TGTGCCAGCAGCGTAGTATCCAGCGGGGGGATTAATGAGCAGTTCTTC. Translating it yields CASSVVSSGGINEQFF. The chain has TRBV9 and TRBJ2-1; 9 bases are a match to TRBD2. CDR1 and CDR2 (germline): SGDLS, YYNGEE. CDR3 length: 16 amino acids. V trimming: 0 bases; J trimming: 7 bases; junction bases outside the gene matches: 8. The variable domain in full, completed from reference TRBV9 and TRBJ2-1, reads DSGVTQTPKHLITATGQRVTLRCSPRSGDLSVYWYQQSLDQGLQFLIQYYNGEERAKGNILERFSAQQFPDLHSELNLSSLELGDSALYFCASSVVSSGGINEQFFGPGTRLTVL.

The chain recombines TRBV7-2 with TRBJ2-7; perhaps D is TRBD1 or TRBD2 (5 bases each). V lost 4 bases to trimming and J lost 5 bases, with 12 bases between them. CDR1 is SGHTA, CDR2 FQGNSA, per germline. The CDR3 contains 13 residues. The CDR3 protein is CASSSARDHEQYF. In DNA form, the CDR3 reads TGTGCCAGCAGCTCGGCCAGGGACCACGAGCAGTACTTC.

CDR3 sequence reads: CASSRGTGSSQHF. The CDR3, as DNA: TGTGCCAGCAGTCGCGGGACAGGGTCATCCCAGCATTTT. The chain is built from TRBV6-6 and TRBJ1-5; TRBD1 agrees at 9 bases. Germline CDR1 is MNHNY and CDR2 is SVGAGI (reference sequence). The CDR3 extends over 13 amino acids. Germline trimming cut 5 bases from V and 11 bases from J; bases unmatched to any gene: 7.

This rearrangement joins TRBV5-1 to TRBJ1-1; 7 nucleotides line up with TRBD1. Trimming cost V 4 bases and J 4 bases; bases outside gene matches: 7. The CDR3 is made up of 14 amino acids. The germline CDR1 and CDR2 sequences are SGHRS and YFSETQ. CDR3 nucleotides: TGCGCCAGCAGCCCCAACAGGGGATCCACTGAAGCTTTCTTT. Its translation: CASSPNRGSTEAFF. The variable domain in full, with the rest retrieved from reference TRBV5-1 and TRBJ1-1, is KAGVTQTPRYLIKTRGQQVTLSCSPISGHRSVSWYQQTPGQGLQFLFEYFSETQRNKGNFPGRFSGRQFSNSRSEMNVSTLELGDSALYLCASSPNRGSTEAFFGQGTRLTVV.

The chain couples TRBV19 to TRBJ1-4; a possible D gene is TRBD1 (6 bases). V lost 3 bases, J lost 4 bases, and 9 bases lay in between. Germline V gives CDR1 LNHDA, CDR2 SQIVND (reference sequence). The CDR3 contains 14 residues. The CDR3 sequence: CASSISGVNEKLFF. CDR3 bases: TGTGCCAGTAGTATTTCAGGGGTTAATGAAAAACTGTTTTTT.

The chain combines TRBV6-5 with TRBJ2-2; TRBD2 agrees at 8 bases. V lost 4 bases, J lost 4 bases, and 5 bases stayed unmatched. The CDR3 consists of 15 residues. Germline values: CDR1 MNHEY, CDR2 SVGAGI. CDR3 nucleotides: TGTGCCAGCAGTTGGGGCCTAGCGGGCACCGGGGAGCTGTTTTTT. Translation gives CASSWGLAGTGELFF.

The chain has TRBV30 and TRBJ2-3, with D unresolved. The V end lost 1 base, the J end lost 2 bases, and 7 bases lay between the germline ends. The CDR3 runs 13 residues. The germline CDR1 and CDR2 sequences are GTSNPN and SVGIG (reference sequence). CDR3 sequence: CAWSEGNTDTQYF. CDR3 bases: TGTGCCTGGAGTGAGGGCAACACAGATACGCAGTATTTT.

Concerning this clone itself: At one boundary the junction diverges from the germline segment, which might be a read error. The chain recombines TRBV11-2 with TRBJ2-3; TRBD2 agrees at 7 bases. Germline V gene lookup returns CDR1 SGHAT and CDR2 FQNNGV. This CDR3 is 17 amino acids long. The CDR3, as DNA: TGTGCCAGCAGCTTAGATCGGCCCGGGAGGAGCACAGATATGCAGTATTTT. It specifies CASSLDRPGRSTDMQYF.

The CDR3 coding sequence is TGTGCCAGTAATACAGGGAACACTGAAGCTTTCTTT. It codes for CASNTGNTEAFF. This rearrangement joins TRBV18 to TRBJ1-1; D possibly corresponds to TRBD1 (5 bases). The germline gives CDR1 KGHSH, CDR2 LQKENI. The CDR3 is made up of 12 amino acids. V was shortened by 9 bases and J by 1 base, with 9 bases between the two germline ends.

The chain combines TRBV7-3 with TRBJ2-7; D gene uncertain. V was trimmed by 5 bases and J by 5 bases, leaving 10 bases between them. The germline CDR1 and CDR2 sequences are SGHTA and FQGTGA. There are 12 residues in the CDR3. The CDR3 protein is CASSHSLNEQYF. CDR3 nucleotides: TGTGCCAGCAGCCACTCCCTGAACGAGCAGTACTTC. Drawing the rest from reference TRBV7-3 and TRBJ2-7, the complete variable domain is GAGVSQTPSNKVTEKGKYVELRCDPISGHTALYWYRQSLGQGPEFLIYFQGTGAADDSGLPNDRFFAVRPEGSVSTLKIQRTERGDSAVYLCASSHSLNEQYFGPGTRLTVT.

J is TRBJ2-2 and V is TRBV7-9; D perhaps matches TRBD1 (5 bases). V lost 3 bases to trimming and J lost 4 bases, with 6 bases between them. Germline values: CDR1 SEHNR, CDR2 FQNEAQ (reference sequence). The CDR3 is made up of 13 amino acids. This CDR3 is CASSFRGTGELFF. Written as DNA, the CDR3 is TGTGCCAGCAGCTTTAGGGGCACCGGGGAGCTGTTTTTT.

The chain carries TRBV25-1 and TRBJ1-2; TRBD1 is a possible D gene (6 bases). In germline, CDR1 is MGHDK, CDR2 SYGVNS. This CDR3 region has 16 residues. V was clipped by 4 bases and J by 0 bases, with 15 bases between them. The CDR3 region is CASSAPGAGANYGYTF. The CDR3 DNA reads TGTGCCAGCAGTGCCCCCGGGGCAGGGGCTAACTATGGCTACACCTTC.

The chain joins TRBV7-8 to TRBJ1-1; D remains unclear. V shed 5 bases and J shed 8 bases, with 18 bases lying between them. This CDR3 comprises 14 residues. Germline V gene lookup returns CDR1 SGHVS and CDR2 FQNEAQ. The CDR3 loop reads CASSLVRGAREAFF. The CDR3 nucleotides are TGTGCCAGCAGCCTAGTAAGAGGTGCCAGGGAAGCTTTCTTT.